Listed here are 9 T cell receptor beta chains from one sample, sequenced in a study of beta chain features in type 1 diabetes. Study-level points and caveats: Researchers report that Type 1 diabetes patients had moderately but significantly shorter TCRB CDR3s across all four CD4+ subsets.

No antigen is known for these receptors. Sequenced material consisted of expressed TCRB transcripts (all of the isolated RNA was reverse transcribed). Assay used: immunoSEQ multiplex PCR; TCRdb lists only in-frame clones, some missing. The sample records about 660,000 clones, over 12% being singletons. The sequenced sample consisted of naive CD4+ T cells from blood. These receptors were collected from a man between 18 and 29 years old with type 1 diabetes.

The chain is built from TRBV9 and TRBJ1-6, with TRBD1 identical over 10 bases. The CDR3 has 15 residues. V gave up 4 bases and J gave up 7 bases; unmatched junction bases: 5. Germline CDR1 reads SGDLS; CDR2 reads YYNGEE. The CDR3 reads CASSPSDRGNSPLHF. CDR3 bases: TGTGCCAGCAGCCCCTCGGACAGGGGGAATTCACCCCTCCACTTT. Full variable domain (missing parts from reference TRBV9 and TRBJ1-6): DSGVTQTPKHLITATGQRVTLRCSPRSGDLSVYWYQQSLDQGLQFLIQYYNGEERAKGNILERFSAQQFPDLHSELNLSSLELGDSALYFCASSPSDRGNSPLHFGNGTRLTVT.

This chain uses TRBV5-1 with TRBJ2-7; weak D call: TRBD1 (5 bases). Germline CDR1 SGHRS, CDR2 YFSETQ. V was pared by 4 bases and J by 3 bases, with 11 bases between. The CDR3 totals 13 residues. CDR3 nucleotide sequence: TGCGCCAGCAGCCCAGACAGAATCTACGAGCAGTACTTC. Translated: CASSPDRIYEQYF.

This clone was observed a few times. The rearrangement links TRBV7-3 to TRBJ2-7, with D maybe TRBD1 (6 bases). The CDR3 consists of 15 residues. V gave up 5 bases and J gave up 4 bases, with 18 bases separating them. Germline V lookup: CDR1 SGHTA, CDR2 FQGTGA. CDR3 loop: CASSPNPGTKYEQYF. Written as DNA, the CDR3 is TGTGCCAGCAGCCCCAACCCCGGGACAAAATACGAGCAGTACTTC.

J is TRBJ2-5 and V is TRBV5-1; TRBD1 aligns across 8 bases. This CDR3 has 13 amino acids. Per the germline V gene, CDR1 is SGHRS and CDR2 is YFSETQ. The V gene end was trimmed by 3 bases and the J gene end by 5 bases; junction bases not matched to a gene: 3. The CDR3 DNA follows: TGCGCCAGCAGCTGGACAGGGATGGAGACCCAGTACTTC. Translation gives CASSWTGMETQYF. Full variable domain (missing parts from reference TRBV5-1 and TRBJ2-5): KAGVTQTPRYLIKTRGQQVTLSCSPISGHRSVSWYQQTPGQGLQFLFEYFSETQRNKGNFPGRFSGRQFSNSRSEMNVSTLELGDSALYLCASSWTGMETQYFGPGTRLLVL.

The gene calls are TRBV19 and TRBJ2-7, with a tentative D call TRBD1 (6 bases). V was pared by 4 bases and J by 3 bases, with 10 bases between. CDR3 size: 13 residues. CDR1 and CDR2 from the germline V gene are LNHDA and SQIVND (reference sequence). The chain's CDR3 is CASSTRDIYEQYF. The CDR3 region has the DNA TGTGCCAGTAGTACCCGGGACATCTACGAGCAGTACTTC.

This clone turned up a few times. The CDR3, as DNA: TGTGCCAGCAGCTTATTAGGGATCTCCTACGAGCAGTACTTC. Protein: CASSLLGISYEQYF. The chain uses TRBV7-2 and TRBJ2-7; no clear D. Germline V gene data show CDR1 as SGHTA and CDR2 as FQGNSA. CDR3 size: 14 residues. Deletions cut 2 bases from V and 0 bases from J, with 8 bases between. The complete variable domain, with remaining parts taken from reference TRBV7-2 and TRBJ2-7, reads GAGVSQSPSNKVTEKGKDVELRCDPISGHTALYWYRQSLGQGLEFLIYFQGNSAPDKSGLPSDRFSAERTGGSVSTLTIQRTQQEDSAVYLCASSLLGISYEQYFGPGTRLTVT.

The V call is TRBV7-3, the J call TRBJ2-3, with 14 bases fitting TRBD2. Germline CDR1 SGHTA, CDR2 FQGTGA. The CDR3 has 17 amino acids. J lost 2 bases, V lost 5 bases, and 6 bases had no gene match. In DNA, the CDR3 is TGTGCCAGCAGCCTGGGGACTAGCGGGGGTCACACAGATACGCAGTATTTT. Protein sequence: CASSLGTSGGHTDTQYF. The full variable domain, with the rest looked up from reference TRBV7-3 and TRBJ2-3, is GAGVSQTPSNKVTEKGKYVELRCDPISGHTALYWYRQSLGQGPEFLIYFQGTGAADDSGLPNDRFFAVRPEGSVSTLKIQRTERGDSAVYLCASSLGTSGGHTDTQYFGPGTRLTVL.

This clone has a handful of counts. V and J are TRBV10-3 and TRBJ1-2; no definite D call. V gave up 5 bases and J gave up 1 base, with 11 bases separating them. Germline loops: CDR1 ENHRY, CDR2 SYGVKD. This CDR3 is 14 amino acids long. Written as DNA, the CDR3 is TGTGCCATCAGTCGCACGGACCATAACTATGGCTACACCTTC. Its translation: CAISRTDHNYGYTF.

The sample holds a few counts of this clone. Other DNA sequences in the same sample also yield this CDR3. This chain links TRBV7-3 with TRBJ1-1; D is undetermined. Germline V lookup: CDR1 SGHTA, CDR2 FQGTGA. The CDR3 sequence is 13 residues long. The V and J ends lost 5 bases and 0 bases respectively, with 7 bases between them. The CDR3 loop reads CASSAQVNTEAFF. The CDR3 DNA sequence: TGTGCCAGCAGCGCTCAGGTGAACACTGAAGCTTTCTTT.